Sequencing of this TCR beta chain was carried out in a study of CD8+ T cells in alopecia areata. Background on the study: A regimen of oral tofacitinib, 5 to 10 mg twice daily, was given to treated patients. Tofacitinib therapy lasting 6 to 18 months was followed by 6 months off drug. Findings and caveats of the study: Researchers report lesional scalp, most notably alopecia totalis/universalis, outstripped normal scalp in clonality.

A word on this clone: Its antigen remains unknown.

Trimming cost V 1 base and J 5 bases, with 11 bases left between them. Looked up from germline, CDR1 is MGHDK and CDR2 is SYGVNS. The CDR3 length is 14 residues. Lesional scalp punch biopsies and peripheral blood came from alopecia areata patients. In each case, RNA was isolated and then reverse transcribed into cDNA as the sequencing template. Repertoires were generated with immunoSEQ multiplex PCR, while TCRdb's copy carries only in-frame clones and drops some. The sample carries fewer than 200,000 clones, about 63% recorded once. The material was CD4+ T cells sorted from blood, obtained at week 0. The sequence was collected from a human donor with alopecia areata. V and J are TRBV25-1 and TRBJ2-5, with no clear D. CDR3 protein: CASSEWRLQETQYF. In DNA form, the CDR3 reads TGTGCCAGCAGTGAATGGCGCCTACAGGAGACCCAGTACTTC.